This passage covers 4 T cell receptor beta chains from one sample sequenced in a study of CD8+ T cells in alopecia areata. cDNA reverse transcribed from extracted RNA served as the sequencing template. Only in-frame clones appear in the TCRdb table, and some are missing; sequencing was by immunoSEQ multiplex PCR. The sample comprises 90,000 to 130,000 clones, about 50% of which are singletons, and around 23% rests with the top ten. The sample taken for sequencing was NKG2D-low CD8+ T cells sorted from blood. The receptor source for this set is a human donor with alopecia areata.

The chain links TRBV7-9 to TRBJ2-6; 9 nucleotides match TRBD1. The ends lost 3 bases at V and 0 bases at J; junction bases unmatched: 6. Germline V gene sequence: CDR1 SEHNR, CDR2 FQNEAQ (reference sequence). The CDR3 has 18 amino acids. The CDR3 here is CASSLVGQGSSGANVLTF. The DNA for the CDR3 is TGTGCCAGCAGCTTGGTCGGACAGGGGTCCTCTGGGGCCAACGTCCTGACTTTC.

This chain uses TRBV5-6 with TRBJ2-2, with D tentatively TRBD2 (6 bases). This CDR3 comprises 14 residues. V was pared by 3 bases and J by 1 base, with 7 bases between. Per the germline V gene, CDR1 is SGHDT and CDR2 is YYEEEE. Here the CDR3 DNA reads TGTGCCAGCAGCTCGGAGGGGAACACCGGGGAGCTGTTTTTT. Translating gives CASSSEGNTGELFF.

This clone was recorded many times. The DNA of the CDR3 is TGCAGCGTTGAAAGTTGGACGTCCGTTGCCACAGATACGCAGTATTTT. Protein: CSVESWTSVATDTQYF. This chain connects TRBV29-1 to TRBJ2-3; no definite D call. Per germline, CDR1 SQVTM and CDR2 ANQGSEA. This CDR3 is 16 amino acids long. Trimming shortened V by 2 bases and J by 2 bases, and 17 bases separated the two germline ends.

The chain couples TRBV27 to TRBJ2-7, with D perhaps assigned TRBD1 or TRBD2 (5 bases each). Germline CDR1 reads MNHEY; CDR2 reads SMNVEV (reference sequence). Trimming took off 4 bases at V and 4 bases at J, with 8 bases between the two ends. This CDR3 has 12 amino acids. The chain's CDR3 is CASSSRGYEQYF. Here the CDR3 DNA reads TGTGCCAGCAGTTCGAGGGGTTACGAGCAGTACTTC.